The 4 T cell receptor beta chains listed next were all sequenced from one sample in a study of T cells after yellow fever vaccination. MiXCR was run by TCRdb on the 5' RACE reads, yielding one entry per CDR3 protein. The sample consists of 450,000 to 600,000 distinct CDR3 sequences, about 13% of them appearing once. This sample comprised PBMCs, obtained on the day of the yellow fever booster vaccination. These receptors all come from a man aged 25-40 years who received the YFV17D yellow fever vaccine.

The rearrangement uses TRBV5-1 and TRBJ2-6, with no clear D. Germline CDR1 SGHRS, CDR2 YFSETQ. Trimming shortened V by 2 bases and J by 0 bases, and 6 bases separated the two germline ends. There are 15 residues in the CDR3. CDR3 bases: TGCGCCAGCAGCTTTCGGGCCTCTGGGGCCAACGTCCTGACTTTC. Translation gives CASSFRASGANVLTF.

CDR3 coding DNA: TGTGCCAGCGGGGGGAATCAAGAGACCCAGTACTTC. Amino acids: CASGGNQETQYF. The V gene is TRBV6-5, the J gene TRBJ2-5; tentative D call: TRBD2 (6 bases). CDR3 length: 12 amino acids. Trimming shortened V by 8 bases and J by 2 bases, and 9 bases separated the two germline ends. Germline loops: CDR1 MNHEY, CDR2 SVGAGI.

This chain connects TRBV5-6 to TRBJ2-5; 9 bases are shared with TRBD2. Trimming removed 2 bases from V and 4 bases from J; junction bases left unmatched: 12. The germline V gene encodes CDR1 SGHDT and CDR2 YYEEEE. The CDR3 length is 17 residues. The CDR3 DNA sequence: TGTGCCAGCAGCTTCACGGGGAGTAGCGGGAGTGGAGAGACCCAGTACTTC. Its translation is CASSFTGSSGSGETQYF.

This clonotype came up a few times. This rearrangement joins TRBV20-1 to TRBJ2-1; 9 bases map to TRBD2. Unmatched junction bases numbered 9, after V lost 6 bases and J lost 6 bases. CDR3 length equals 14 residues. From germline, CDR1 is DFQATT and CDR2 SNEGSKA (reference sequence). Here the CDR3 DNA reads TGCAGTGCCAGGGCGGGGGGGGCTGTCAATGAGCAGTTCTTC. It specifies CSARAGGAVNEQFF.